Below, 25 T cell receptor beta chains from the same sample are listed, as sequenced in a study of blood T cell repertoires in COVID-19. Sequenced by immunoSEQ multiplex PCR; TCRdb stores in-frame clones only, minus some. Here the sample spans roughly 61,000 clones, more than 90% being singletons. The sequenced sample was peripheral blood. Receptors originate from a man in his fifties or sixties with acute or convalescent COVID-19.

The chain joins TRBV7-6 to TRBJ2-2; TRBD1 agrees at 7 bases. From germline, CDR1 is SGHVS and CDR2 FNYEAQ. J gave up 3 bases and V 3 bases, and 10 bases lay outside the gene matches. The CDR3 consists of 17 residues. CDR3 in amino acids: CASSFPDEGADTGELFF. The CDR3 region has the DNA TGTGCCAGCAGCTTCCCGGATGAGGGGGCGGACACCGGGGAGCTGTTTTTT.

J is TRBJ2-2 and V is TRBV5-4; D perhaps matches TRBD1 (6 bases). Trimming stripped 4 bases from V and 0 bases from J, with 13 bases between. The CDR3 sequence is 16 residues long. Germline V gene sequence: CDR1 SGHNT, CDR2 YYREEE (reference sequence). CDR3 residues: CASSPVTGANTGELFF. The CDR3 bases are TGTGCCAGCAGCCCGGTGACAGGAGCGAACACCGGGGAGCTGTTTTTT. The full variable domain, completed using reference TRBV5-4 and TRBJ2-2, is ETGVTQSPTHLIKTRGQQVTLRCSSQSGHNTVSWYQQALGQGPQFIFQYYREEENGRGNFPPRFSGLQFPNYSSELNVNALELDDSALYLCASSPVTGANTGELFFGEGSRLTVL.

The chain couples TRBV28 to TRBJ1-4; TRBD1 matches 8 bases. Germline trimming cut 5 bases from V and 7 bases from J; bases unmatched to any gene: 12. The V gene's germline CDR1 is MDHEN and CDR2 SYDVKM. The CDR3 contains 16 residues. The CDR3 DNA is TGTGCCAGCAGTGACAGGGGTCGCACCCGAGGTGAAAAACTGTTTTTT. This translates into CASSDRGRTRGEKLFF.

The chain joins TRBV28 to TRBJ1-5, with 7 bases aligning to TRBD1. The CDR3 loop spans 15 amino acids. V trimming: 3 bases; J trimming: 4 bases; junction bases outside the gene matches: 6. CDR1 and CDR2 from the germline V gene are MDHEN and SYDVKM. In nucleotides, the CDR3 is TGTGCCAGCAGTTTTAGGAGACAGGGAAATCAGCCCCAGCATTTT. Amino acid sequence: CASSFRRQGNQPQHF.

The V and J genes are TRBV9 and TRBJ2-5; TRBD2 might be the D (6 bases). Trimming cost V 0 bases and J 4 bases, with 10 bases left between them. This CDR3 spans 14 amino acids. Per germline, CDR1 SGDLS and CDR2 YYNGEE. Here the CDR3 DNA reads TGTGCCAGCAGCGTAGGAAACGGGAGAGAGACCCAGTACTTC. It translates to CASSVGNGRETQYF.

This clone was seen more than once but under ten times. The chain employs TRBV18 and TRBJ2-5, with TRBD2 matching over 9 bases. This CDR3 region has 18 residues. Germline CDR1 and CDR2: KGHSH and LQKENI. With 3 bases clipped from V and 4 bases from J, the junction kept 15 bases outside the gene matches. This chain's CDR3 is CASSPYSGRRVDGETQYF. CDR3 DNA: TGTGCCAGCTCACCTTATAGCGGGAGAAGGGTTGACGGAGAGACCCAGTACTTC.

This chain connects TRBV28 to TRBJ1-5; no clear D gene. Germline lookup yields CDR1 MDHEN and CDR2 SYDVKM. CDR3 length equals 15 residues. With 8 bases removed from V and 4 bases from J, the gap between germline ends came to 18 bases. The DNA of the CDR3 is TGTGCCAGCCAAAAACTGCGGGGTGGGAATCAGCCCCAGCATTTT. Translated: CASQKLRGGNQPQHF.

This clone was seen a handful of times. The chain has TRBV29-1 and TRBJ1-1; D uncertain. The CDR3 is 11 amino acids. The V gene's germline CDR1 is SQVTM and CDR2 ANQGSEA. V gave up 4 bases and J gave up 8 bases, with 11 bases separating them. The CDR3 spells CSVVGVREAFF. CDR3 bases: TGCAGCGTTGTAGGCGTCAGGGAAGCTTTCTTT.

The chain employs TRBV4-3 and TRBJ2-3, with 13 bases identical to TRBD2. Germline assignment: CDR1 LGHNA and CDR2 YSLEER. V shed 2 bases, J shed 4 bases, and the junction held 12 bases outside the gene matches. This CDR3 contains 19 residues. The DNA for the CDR3 is TGCGCCAGCAGCCAAACCCCCCAAGGACTAGCGGGAGCTCCAGATACGCAGTATTTT. It specifies CASSQTPQGLAGAPDTQYF.

This chain connects TRBV5-1 to TRBJ2-1, with 9 bases fitting TRBD1. The CDR3 has 15 amino acids. Germline V CDR1 and CDR2: SGHRS, YFSETQ. The junction had 5 bases not matched to a gene; V was cut back by 0 bases and J by 7 bases. CDR3 nucleotide sequence: TGCGCCAGCAGCTTGGGGGACAGGGATGGGAATGAGCAGTTCTTC. Its protein is CASSLGDRDGNEQFF.

The V gene is TRBV5-1, the J gene TRBJ2-7; 9 nucleotides agree with TRBD1. Germline V gene sequence: CDR1 SGHRS, CDR2 YFSETQ. The CDR3 is 14 amino acids. V gave up 4 bases and J gave up 3 bases; unmatched junction bases: 5. The CDR3 nucleotides are TGCGCCAGCAGCCAAGGGACAGGGCTCTACGAGCAGTACTTC. Translating gives CASSQGTGLYEQYF.

This chain links TRBV7-2 with TRBJ1-6; the D gene is possibly TRBD1 (6 bases). The ends were cut back, 8 bases at V and 4 bases at J, with 24 bases in the middle. There are 18 residues in the CDR3. Looked up from germline, CDR1 is SGHTA and CDR2 is FQGNSA. CDR3 sequence: CASLLRPRGPVYNSPLHF. DNA of the CDR3: TGTGCCAGCCTCTTAAGACCGCGGGGGCCTGTTTATAATTCACCCCTCCACTTT.

V and J are TRBV24-1 and TRBJ2-7; 8 nucleotides agree with TRBD2. CDR1 KGHDR and CDR2 SFDVKD come from the germline V gene. Germline trimming cut 8 bases from V and 5 bases from J; bases unmatched to any gene: 25. The CDR3 spans 19 residues. The CDR3 DNA follows: TGTGCCACCACCAACGAGAGGGAGCCGGGAGGGCCACAAATCCACGAGCAGTACTTC. Its translation is CATTNEREPGGPQIHEQYF.

This clone was found a few times. The rearrangement joins TRBV6-5 to TRBJ1-6; D may be TRBD1 (6 bases). CDR3 size: 13 residues. Germline V CDR1 and CDR2: MNHEY, SVGAGI. Trimming pared 4 bases from V and 7 bases from J, leaving 8 bases between. The CDR3 loop is CASSLDRNSPLHF. Written as DNA, the CDR3 is TGTGCCAGCAGTTTGGACAGAAATTCACCCCTCCACTTT.

This chain uses TRBV2 with TRBJ2-7; maybe TRBD1 (6 bases). Germline values: CDR1 SNHLY, CDR2 FYNNEI. The CDR3 runs 13 residues. V lost 6 bases, J lost 7 bases, and 16 bases lay in between. The CDR3 coding sequence is TGTGCCAGCAGACAAGGGACAACGGGAGAGCAGTACTTC. This translates into CASRQGTTGEQYF.

The chain employs TRBV7-3 and TRBJ2-1; a possible D gene is TRBD2 (6 bases). CDR3 length: 16 residues. Germline V gene lookup returns CDR1 SGHTA and CDR2 FQGTGA. V lost 5 bases to trimming and J lost 0 bases, with 14 bases between them. The CDR3 loop is CASSPNSGPSYNEQFF. DNA for the CDR3: TGTGCCAGCAGCCCCAATAGCGGACCCTCCTACAATGAGCAGTTCTTC.

This sequence joins TRBV5-1 and TRBJ2-7; 8 bases agree with TRBD1. The CDR3 length is 14 residues. After removal of 4 bases from V and 1 base from J, the junction contained 4 bases not matched to a gene. Germline V gene sequence: CDR1 SGHRS, CDR2 YFSETQ. Here the CDR3 reads CASSRGQVSYEQYF. In DNA form, the CDR3 reads TGCGCCAGCAGCCGGGGACAGGTTTCCTACGAGCAGTACTTC.

The sample holds one count of this clone. The chain carries TRBV3-1 (or the pseudogene TRBV3-2) and TRBJ2-2; D possibly corresponds to TRBD2 (6 bases). Trimming removed 4 bases from V and 2 bases from J, with 14 bases in between. The germline V gene encodes CDR1 LGHDT and CDR2 YNNKEL (reference sequence). This CDR3 contains 16 residues. As DNA, the CDR3 is TGTGCCAGCAGCCCGCCAGCGGAGGGCAACACCGGGGAGCTGTTTTTT. This encodes CASSPPAEGNTGELFF.

This chain connects TRBV5-1 to TRBJ2-5; tentative D call: TRBD1 (5 bases). Per the germline V gene, CDR1 is SGHRS and CDR2 is YFSETQ. V was cut by 4 bases and J by 4 bases, with 11 bases left in between. The CDR3 has 13 residues. The CDR3: CASSLQTAETQYF. The DNA of the CDR3 is TGCGCCAGCAGCCTCCAGACAGCAGAGACCCAGTACTTC.

The V and J genes are TRBV28 and TRBJ1-5, with TRBD1 matching over 7 bases. V was clipped by 4 bases and J by 3 bases; unmatched bases: 9. The CDR3 runs to 16 residues. In germline, CDR1 is MDHEN, CDR2 SYDVKM. Written as DNA, the CDR3 is TGTGCCAGCAGTTGGATGCCGACAGGGAACAATCAGCCCCAGCATTTT. It codes for CASSWMPTGNNQPQHF.

The chain has TRBV5-1 and TRBJ2-5; TRBD1 agrees at 9 bases. Trimming at V came to 5 bases and at J to 3 bases, leaving 14 bases not matched to a gene. The CDR3 has 17 residues. The germline gives CDR1 SGHRS, CDR2 YFSETQ. CDR3 in DNA: TGCGCCAGCAGTAGGATCGCCGCCGGGACAGGGAAAGAGACCCAGTACTTC. Translation: CASSRIAAGTGKETQYF.

V usage is TRBV30 and J usage is TRBJ1-1; 7 bases map to TRBD1. The CDR3 is made up of 15 amino acids. Trimming at V came to 3 bases and at J to 0 bases, leaving 7 bases not matched to a gene. The germline gives CDR1 GTSNPN, CDR2 SVGIG (reference sequence). The CDR3 bases are TGTGCCTGGAGAAGGGACAGAGTCATGAACACTGAAGCTTTCTTT. Amino acids: CAWRRDRVMNTEAFF.

The chain couples TRBV9 to TRBJ2-1; TRBD2 aligns across 7 bases. V was clipped by 6 bases and J by 3 bases; unmatched bases: 9. Germline CDR1 and CDR2: SGDLS and YYNGEE. This CDR3 contains 15 residues. The CDR3 sequence: CASTLAGDYYNEQFF. The CDR3 DNA reads TGTGCCAGCACCCTTGCGGGAGACTACTACAATGAGCAGTTCTTC.

The rearrangement joins TRBV7-3 to TRBJ2-5; D is perhaps TRBD1 (6 bases). The V gene lost 2 bases and the J gene lost 2 bases, with 12 bases spanning the gap. Germline assignment: CDR1 SGHTA and CDR2 FQGTGA. The CDR3 loop spans 15 amino acids. The CDR3 protein is CASSLDPTGQETQYF. The CDR3 bases are TGTGCCAGCAGCTTAGATCCGACAGGACAAGAGACCCAGTACTTC.

V gene TRBV28 combines with J gene TRBJ1-2, with 7 positions matching TRBD1. V dropped 8 bases and J dropped 4; count of bases not matched to a gene: 4. Germline CDR1 is MDHEN and CDR2 is SYDVKM. This CDR3 has 12 residues. The CDR3 coding sequence is TGTGCCAGCCTCCGGGACAGCTATGGCTACACCTTC. Residues: CASLRDSYGYTF.